Shown below are 19 T cell receptor beta chains from a single sample sequenced in a study of metastatic and nonmetastatic thyroid tumors. Each patient went into thyroid surgery without having received any treatment. TCRdb re-called clones from the PCR reads using MiXCR. The table lists 15,000 to 20,000 clones, roughly 25% of them singletons. The sample consisted of adjacent normal tissue. These receptors came from a female donor with papillary thyroid cancer or a benign thyroid nodule (not recorded which). Some clones in this sample may be carry-over from other donors' samples.

With regard to this clone: A much larger clonotype is one base distant, so this may be a read error. The chain employs TRBV6-1 and TRBJ1-1; D is perhaps TRBD1 (6 bases). Per the germline V gene, CDR1 is MNHNS and CDR2 is SASEGT. The CDR3 extends over 15 amino acids. The CDR3 bases are TGTGCCAGCAGTGAAGCGGCAGGGGAGGGCACTGAAGCTTTATTT. Amino acid sequence: CASSEAAGEGTEALF.

This chain links TRBV27 with TRBJ2-1; 13 bases align to TRBD2. The CDR3 length is 13 residues. Germline loops: CDR1 MNHEY, CDR2 SMNVEV (reference sequence). V lost 10 bases to trimming and J lost 9 bases; unmatched junction nucleotides: 6. CDR3 coding DNA: TGTGCCACCGGACTAGCGGGAGACGGTGAGCAGTTCTTC. This gives the protein CATGLAGDGEQFF.

This clone was seen a few times. This chain connects TRBV28 to TRBJ1-1, with 7 bases that match TRBD1. The junction had 6 bases not matched to a gene; V was cut back by 5 bases and J by 3 bases. CDR3 size: 14 residues. CDR1 MDHEN and CDR2 SYDVKM come from the germline V gene. For the CDR3, the DNA is TGTGCCAGCAGTAGATCGGGACAGTACACTGAAGCTTTCTTT. This translates into CASSRSGQYTEAFF.

The rearrangement joins TRBV30 to TRBJ1-2; 8 bases line up with TRBD1. The CDR3 loop spans 14 amino acids. Germline CDR1 and CDR2: GTSNPN and SVGIG (reference sequence). The trim removed 8 bases at V and 11 bases at J, leaving 19 bases unmatched. DNA for the CDR3: TGTGCCCGCAAGCCTCGGGACAGGCAGGGTGGATACACCTTC. Its protein product is CARKPRDRQGGYTF.

This clone was observed at least ten times. The chain employs TRBV6-2 or TRBV6-3 and TRBJ1-2; 8 bases are shared with TRBD1. There are 12 residues in the CDR3. With V trimmed by 9 bases and J by 4 bases, 4 bases remained unmatched. The germline V gene has CDR1 MNHEY and CDR2 SVGEGT. CDR3 protein: CASDRGGYGYTF. In DNA form, the CDR3 reads TGTGCCAGTGACAGGGGTGGCTATGGCTACACCTTC.

The CDR3 bases are TGCGCCAGCAGCCCCCCGGACAGGGCAGACGAGCAGTACTTC. This sequence encodes CASSPPDRADEQYF. The chain uses TRBV5-1 and TRBJ2-7; TRBD1 matches at 8 bases. The CDR3 has 14 amino acids. From germline, CDR1 is SGHRS and CDR2 YFSETQ. The junction had 8 bases not matched to a gene; V was cut back by 4 bases and J by 5 bases.

The gene calls are TRBV28 and TRBJ2-7; D might be TRBD2 (7 bases). Germline CDR1 MDHEN, CDR2 SYDVKM. The V end lost 4 bases, the J end lost 7 bases, and 11 bases lay between the germline ends. The CDR3 runs to 12 residues. The CDR3 loop is CASSWGGGEQYF. The CDR3 coding sequence is TGTGCCAGCAGTTGGGGGGGCGGGGAGCAGTACTTC.

The chain joins TRBV28 to TRBJ1-1; 10 positions match TRBD1. The CDR3 covers 16 residues. The V gene end was trimmed by 2 bases and the J gene end by 8 bases; junction bases not matched to a gene: 11. Germline V gene lookup returns CDR1 MDHEN and CDR2 SYDVKM. The CDR3 reads CASSLRDRGIRGEAFF. CDR3 DNA: TGTGCCAGCAGTTTACGGGACAGGGGAATCAGGGGAGAAGCTTTCTTT.

V usage is TRBV2 and J usage is TRBJ1-2; TRBD1 is a possible D gene (5 bases). Germline values: CDR1 SNHLY, CDR2 FYNNEI. The CDR3 has 13 amino acids. V lost 3 bases, J lost 11 bases, and 16 bases lay in between. The CDR3 bases are TGTGCCAGCAGTGACCGGACAAGGTCGGGGTACACCTTC. Its protein is CASSDRTRSGYTF.

V usage is TRBV7-6 and J usage is TRBJ1-1; D may be TRBD1 (5 bases). The germline CDR1 and CDR2 sequences are SGHVS and FNYEAQ. CDR3 size: 13 residues. V was clipped by 6 bases and J by 4 bases, with 12 bases between them. This chain's CDR3 is CASSPSRVTEAFF. In DNA form, the CDR3 reads TGTGCCAGCAGTCCATCCAGGGTCACTGAAGCTTTCTTT.

The chain has TRBV6-1 and TRBJ2-7, with 9 bases identical to TRBD1. The CDR3 totals 13 residues. The V segment lost 5 bases and the J segment 6 bases; nucleotides outside the gene matches: 5. Germline V gives CDR1 MNHNS, CDR2 SASEGT. For the CDR3, the DNA is TGTGCCAGCAGTCCCGGGACAGGGTTCGAGCAGTACTTC. This gives the protein CASSPGTGFEQYF.

This clone came up many times. This chain joins TRBV6-1 and TRBJ2-7; a weak D match, TRBD2 (6 bases). This CDR3 is built from 15 residues. With 6 bases removed from V and 5 bases from J, the gap between germline ends came to 20 bases. Germline V CDR1 and CDR2: MNHNS, SASEGT. CDR3 DNA sequence: TGTGCCAGCAGGGAGTCCTTGGAGGGTTGGAACGAGCAGTACTTC. Translated, it gives CASRESLEGWNEQYF.

This clone has a handful of counts. This rearrangement joins TRBV27 to TRBJ2-2, with no clear D. V lost 3 bases, J lost 0 bases, and 5 bases lay in between. The CDR3 covers 14 residues. CDR1 and CDR2 from the germline V gene are MNHEY and SMNVEV (reference sequence). As DNA, the CDR3 is TGTGCCAGCAGTTTGGGTGCGAACACCGGGGAGCTGTTTTTT. This encodes CASSLGANTGELFF.

The genes are TRBV5-1 and TRBJ2-1, with D uncertain. Germline CDR1 and CDR2: SGHRS and YFSETQ. The CDR3 sequence is 19 residues long. Trimming stripped 3 bases from V and 0 bases from J, with 22 bases between. This CDR3 is CASSSRSSEGQFSYNEQFF. The CDR3 bases are TGCGCCAGCAGCTCGCGGTCGTCCGAAGGTCAATTCTCCTACAATGAGCAGTTCTTC. The full variable domain, completed using reference TRBV5-1 and TRBJ2-1, is KAGVTQTPRYLIKTRGQQVTLSCSPISGHRSVSWYQQTPGQGLQFLFEYFSETQRNKGNFPGRFSGRQFSNSRSEMNVSTLELGDSALYLCASSSRSSEGQFSYNEQFFGPGTRLTVL.

J is TRBJ2-3 and V is TRBV20-1; 7 positions agree with TRBD2. The CDR3 consists of 12 residues. V was pared by 8 bases and J by 4 bases, with 6 bases of the junction left unmatched. Per the germline V gene, CDR1 is DFQATT and CDR2 is SNEGSKA (reference sequence). Here the CDR3 reads CSSGRAADTQYF. CDR3 nucleotide sequence: TGCAGTTCAGGGAGGGCAGCAGATACGCAGTATTTT.

This clone appeared a few times. The chain combines TRBV15 with TRBJ2-2; the D gene is possibly TRBD2 (5 bases). The CDR3 contains 14 residues. V was cut by 4 bases and J by 1 base, with 7 bases left in between. Germline V CDR1 and CDR2: LNHNV, YYDKDF (reference sequence). CDR3 region: CATSNGVNTGELFF. The CDR3 DNA reads as TGTGCCACCAGCAACGGGGTGAACACCGGGGAGCTGTTTTTT.

This clone was observed a handful of times. The rearrangement uses TRBV25-1 and TRBJ2-7, with TRBD2 matching over 12 bases. The CDR3 covers 17 residues. Trimming cost V 3 bases and J 3 bases; bases outside gene matches: 9. From germline, CDR1 is MGHDK and CDR2 SYGVNS. CDR3 nucleotides: TGTGCCAGCAGTGAGGTTCCTAGCGGGAGGGCCAGCTACGAGCAGTACTTC. Its protein is CASSEVPSGRASYEQYF.

On this clone: One junction end disagrees with the germline gene, perhaps due to a read error. This sequence joins TRBV7-2 and TRBJ2-7; D not certain. Germline V gives CDR1 SGHTA, CDR2 FQGNSA. There are 14 residues in the CDR3. The CDR3 DNA is TGTGCCGGCAGCTCATTAGACTCCCCCTGGGAGCAGTACTTC. Translation gives CAGSSLDSPWEQYF.

There are a few counts of this clone. V is TRBV6-2 or TRBV6-3 and J is TRBJ2-1; no firm D call. V was cut by 3 bases and J by 2 bases, with 8 bases left in between. The CDR3 runs to 14 residues. Germline CDR1 is MNHEY and CDR2 is SVGEGT. The CDR3 here is CASSYRRTYNEQFF. Here the CDR3 DNA reads TGTGCCAGCAGTTATCGGCGTACCTACAATGAGCAGTTCTTC.